Presented here are 28 T cell receptor beta chains from one specimen sequenced in a study of T cell responses to AZD1222 COVID-19 vaccine. Only in-frame clones appear in the TCRdb table, and some are missing; sequencing was by immunoSEQ multiplex PCR. There are 120,000 to 150,000 clones in the sample; approximately 90% occur only once, and approximately 3.9% lies in the top ten. The sequenced sample was peripheral blood, obtained 28 days after the second AZD1222 dose. All receptors come from an adult who received the AZD1222 COVID-19 vaccine.

This chain joins TRBV28 and TRBJ2-7, with 7 bases that match TRBD1. There are 14 residues in the CDR3. Trimming cost V 6 bases and J 5 bases; bases outside gene matches: 10. CDR1 is MDHEN and CDR2 is SYDVKM in the germline V gene. The CDR3 protein is CASRRQTGNHEQYF. The CDR3 DNA reads TGTGCCAGCAGGAGGCAGACAGGGAACCACGAGCAGTACTTC.

The chain joins TRBV4-2 to TRBJ1-6; the match to TRBD1 covers 7 bases. Germline V lookup: CDR1 LGHNA, CDR2 YNFKEQ. The CDR3 runs to 15 residues. The ends lost 4 bases at V and 7 bases at J; junction bases unmatched: 7. CDR3 nucleotides: TGTGCCAGCAGCCCGCGGGACAGACCGAATTCACCCCTCCACTTT. This sequence encodes CASSPRDRPNSPLHF.

V is TRBV29-1 and J is TRBJ1-1; TRBD1 matches 10 bases. Germline values: CDR1 SQVTM, CDR2 ANQGSEA. The CDR3 spans 12 residues. Germline trimming cut 4 bases from V and 6 bases from J; bases unmatched to any gene: 2. The CDR3 nucleotides read TGCAGCGTTGGACAGGGGGCCTCTGAAGCTTTCTTT. This encodes CSVGQGASEAFF.

V usage is TRBV27 and J usage is TRBJ2-1; D may be TRBD2 (6 bases). The CDR3 is 16 residues long. V was trimmed by 3 bases and J by 0 bases, leaving 12 bases between them. The germline V gene has CDR1 MNHEY and CDR2 SMNVEV (reference sequence). CDR3 nucleotides: TGTGCCAGCAGTTTGGCGGGATTAAGCTCCTACAATGAGCAGTTCTTC. Its translation: CASSLAGLSSYNEQFF.

The chain has TRBV5-6 and TRBJ1-3; D gene uncertain. The CDR3 consists of 14 residues. Germline CDR1 is SGHDT and CDR2 is YYEEEE. The V end lost 0 bases, the J end lost 8 bases, and 12 bases lay between the germline ends. The CDR3 DNA reads TGTGCCAGCAGCTTGGGCGCGACCTGGGACACCATATATTTT. It codes for CASSLGATWDTIYF.

The CDR3 sequence is CASSLASTDTQYF. CDR3 nucleotide sequence: TGTGCCAGCAGCTTGGCTAGCACAGATACGCAGTATTTT. The chain is built from TRBV5-4 and TRBJ2-3; no definite D call. The CDR3 is made up of 13 amino acids. Germline assignment: CDR1 SGHNT and CDR2 YYREEE (reference sequence). Trimming removed 0 bases from V and 0 bases from J, with 2 bases in between. The entire variable domain, with the rest obtained from reference TRBV5-4 and TRBJ2-3, is as follows: ETGVTQSPTHLIKTRGQQVTLRCSSQSGHNTVSWYQQALGQGPQFIFQYYREEENGRGNFPPRFSGLQFPNYSSELNVNALELDDSALYLCASSLASTDTQYFGPGTRLTVL.

The chain has TRBV30 and TRBJ2-1; TRBD1 aligns across 7 bases. Germline CDR1 reads GTSNPN; CDR2 reads SVGIG (reference sequence). V lost 1 base to trimming and J lost 9 bases; unmatched junction nucleotides: 9. This CDR3 spans 14 amino acids. CDR3 protein: CAWSADRKRTEQFF. The DNA for the CDR3 is TGTGCCTGGAGTGCGGACAGGAAAAGGACTGAGCAGTTCTTC.

As to this clone: A much larger clone differs by one base, so this may be a read error. V and J are TRBV9 and TRBJ1-3, with 8 nucleotides matching TRBD1. Germline assignment: CDR1 SGDLS and CDR2 YYNGEE. This CDR3 has 14 residues. Trimming at V came to 2 bases and at J to 2 bases, leaving 0 bases not matched to a gene. The CDR3 coding sequence is TGTGCCAGCAGCGTGGACAGGGCTGGAAACACCATATATTTT. As protein: CASSVDRAGNTIYF.

The V and J genes are TRBV19 and TRBJ2-6, with 7 bases aligning to TRBD2. The CDR3 is 18 amino acids. Germline V gene sequence: CDR1 LNHDA, CDR2 SQIVND (reference sequence). V gave up 3 bases and J gave up 4 bases; unmatched junction bases: 12. CDR3 protein: CASSIGPMGGAGANVLTF. The CDR3 DNA sequence: TGTGCCAGTAGTATCGGGCCGATGGGAGGGGCCGGGGCCAACGTCCTGACTTTC. The full variable domain, its missing parts supplied by reference TRBV19 and TRBJ2-6, is DGGITQSPKYLFRKEGQNVTLSCEQNLNHDAMYWYRQDPGQGLRLIYYSQIVNDFQKGDIAEGYSVSREKKESFPLTVTSAQKNPTAFYLCASSIGPMGGAGANVLTFGAGSRLTVL.

V is TRBV7-2 and J is TRBJ1-3; tentatively, D is TRBD1 (5 bases). Germline-derived CDR1 and CDR2 are SGHTA and FQGNSA. CDR3 size: 14 residues. V shed 5 bases and J shed 2 bases, with 10 bases lying between them. In nucleotides, the CDR3 is TGTGCCAGCAGCCGGACATCCCCTGGAAACACCATATATTTT. Amino acid sequence: CASSRTSPGNTIYF.

The V and J genes are TRBV5-1 and TRBJ1-1; no clear D gene. Trimming took 0 bases from V and 1 from J, leaving 7 bases between them. This CDR3 has 14 residues. Germline CDR1 and CDR2: SGHRS and YFSETQ. The CDR3 DNA sequence: TGCGCCAGCAGCTTGGCGGCAACGAACACTGAAGCTTTCTTT. It codes for CASSLAATNTEAFF.

The V call is TRBV3-1 (or the pseudogene TRBV3-2), the J call TRBJ1-4, with 7 bases matching TRBD1. Losses at the gene ends were 1 base for V and 1 base for J; bases not matched to a gene: 6. In germline, CDR1 is LGHDT, CDR2 YNNKEL (reference sequence). CDR3 length: 17 residues. This CDR3 reads CASSQVWGQRTNEKLFF. CDR3 coding DNA: TGTGCCAGCAGCCAAGTCTGGGGACAGAGAACTAATGAAAAACTGTTTTTT.

This clone was counted only a few times. The rearrangement links TRBV28 to TRBJ1-2, with D perhaps TRBD1 (6 bases). The length of the CDR3 is 16 residues. V dropped 4 bases and J dropped 0 bases, with 15 bases sitting between them. Germline assignment: CDR1 MDHEN and CDR2 SYDVKM. The CDR3 bases are TGTGCCAGCAGTTCCGGTCTAGGACAGACTAACTATGGCTACACCTTC. Encoded protein: CASSSGLGQTNYGYTF.

The rearrangement links TRBV7-2 to TRBJ1-4; D ambiguous. The V and J ends lost 5 bases and 5 bases respectively, with 6 bases between them. Germline assignment: CDR1 SGHTA and CDR2 FQGNSA. This CDR3 region has 12 residues. The CDR3: CASSRLNEKLFF. As DNA, the CDR3 is TGTGCCAGCAGCCGACTAAATGAAAAACTGTTTTTT.

The chain is built from TRBV6-5 and TRBJ2-7; 13 bases match TRBD2. Per germline, CDR1 MNHEY and CDR2 SVGAGI. The length of the CDR3 is 15 residues. Trimming cost V 5 bases and J 3 bases; bases outside gene matches: 4. CDR3 DNA: TGTGCCAGCAGTCGGACTAGCGGGGGAGGCTACGAGCAGTACTTC. Residues: CASSRTSGGGYEQYF.

The CDR3: CASRPRVTEGYTF. CDR3 sequence (DNA): TGTGCCAGCAGGCCCCGAGTAACGGAAGGCTACACCTTC. The chain has TRBV6-4 and TRBJ1-2; D is ambiguous. V dropped 6 bases and J dropped 8 bases, with 16 bases sitting between them. CDR3 size: 13 residues. The V gene's germline CDR1 is MRHNA and CDR2 SNTAGT.

The J gene is TRBJ2-1, the V gene TRBV5-5; no clear D. The germline V gene has CDR1 SGHKS and CDR2 YYEKEE (reference sequence). The CDR3 is made up of 15 amino acids. V was cut by 0 bases and J by 3 bases, with 10 bases left in between. The CDR3 loop is CASSLGLVIYNEQFF. CDR3 DNA: TGTGCCAGCAGCTTGGGTCTAGTAATCTACAATGAGCAGTTCTTC.

The chain employs TRBV7-9 and TRBJ1-1, with D tentatively TRBD1 (5 bases). Germline V CDR1 and CDR2: SEHNR, FQNEAQ (reference sequence). CDR3 length equals 13 residues. The V and J ends lost 10 bases and 1 base respectively, with 13 bases between them. The CDR3: CANQGPENTEAFF. CDR3 bases: TGTGCCAACCAGGGACCAGAGAACACTGAAGCTTTCTTT.

The chain employs TRBV7-9 and TRBJ2-7, with D perhaps matching TRBD2 (6 bases). The CDR3 is 15 residues long. CDR1 and CDR2 (germline): SEHNR, FQNEAQ (reference sequence). Trimming took off 4 bases at V and 1 base at J, with 14 bases between the two ends. The CDR3 spells CASSSETSRSYEQYF. The CDR3 DNA reads as TGTGCCAGCAGCTCTGAGACTAGTCGATCCTACGAGCAGTACTTC.

J is TRBJ2-2 and V is TRBV4-2; TRBD2 matches 8 bases. CDR1 is LGHNA, CDR2 YNFKEQ, per germline. Losses at the gene ends were 4 bases for V and 5 bases for J; bases not matched to a gene: 12. This CDR3 spans 17 amino acids. The CDR3 reads CASSPPTGGPLTGELFF. The CDR3 bases are TGTGCCAGCAGCCCCCCTACGGGAGGGCCTCTGACCGGGGAGCTGTTTTTT.

The rearrangement joins TRBV5-1 to TRBJ1-4, with 7 bases aligning to TRBD1. The junction had 6 bases not matched to a gene; V was cut back by 2 bases and J by 8 bases. Germline CDR1 SGHRS, CDR2 YFSETQ. The CDR3 is made up of 14 amino acids. CDR3 nucleotides: TGCGCCAGCAGCTTTACAGGGGTCCGGGAAAAACTGTTTTTT. Protein product: CASSFTGVREKLFF. Complete variable domain (other parts from reference TRBV5-1 and TRBJ1-4): KAGVTQTPRYLIKTRGQQVTLSCSPISGHRSVSWYQQTPGQGLQFLFEYFSETQRNKGNFPGRFSGRQFSNSRSEMNVSTLELGDSALYLCASSFTGVREKLFFGSGTQLSVL.

CDR3 in DNA: TGTGCCAGTATTGGGACAGGGTATGAGCAGTTCTTC. Residues: CASIGTGYEQFF. The genes are TRBV6-5 and TRBJ2-1; 9 positions match TRBD1. Germline CDR1 MNHEY, CDR2 SVGAGI. CDR3 length: 12 residues. J was trimmed by 8 bases and V by 9 bases; bases with no gene match: 5.

The rearrangement uses TRBV5-1 and TRBJ1-1; D gene unclear. CDR1 and CDR2 from the germline V gene are SGHRS and YFSETQ. Trimming left V 4 bases short and J 4 bases short, with 14 bases between. The CDR3 covers 14 residues. This chain's CDR3 is CASSREGLSTEAFF. The CDR3 nucleotides are TGCGCCAGCAGCCGGGAGGGCTTGAGCACTGAAGCTTTCTTT.

This clone came up once. V usage is TRBV6-2 or TRBV6-3 and J usage is TRBJ2-1; 8 positions agree with TRBD2. Germline V gene lookup returns CDR1 MNHEY and CDR2 SVGEGT. V gave up 4 bases and J gave up 12 bases; unmatched junction bases: 8. CDR3 length: 13 residues. CDR3 amino acids: CASSWAFRGGQFF. In nucleotides, the CDR3 is TGTGCCAGCAGTTGGGCCTTTCGGGGGGGGCAGTTCTTC.

This clone appeared a single time. The chain uses TRBV11-3 and TRBJ2-5, with D perhaps TRBD2 (6 bases). V lost 1 base and J lost 3, with 9 bases in between. CDR1 is SGHNT and CDR2 is YENEEA in the germline V gene. This CDR3 region has 14 residues. CDR3 amino acids: CASSLAGEEETQYF. DNA of the CDR3: TGTGCCAGCAGCTTAGCGGGAGAGGAAGAGACCCAGTACTTC.

The genes are TRBV18 and TRBJ2-2; 7 bases match TRBD2. Germline trimming cut 0 bases from V and 6 bases from J; bases unmatched to any gene: 4. CDR1 is KGHSH, CDR2 LQKENI, per germline. The CDR3 has 15 residues. CDR3 protein: CASSPPNRGAGELFF. DNA for the CDR3: TGTGCCAGCTCACCACCGAATCGGGGGGCCGGGGAGCTGTTTTTT. The full variable domain, completed using reference TRBV18 and TRBJ2-2, is NAGVMQNPRHLVRRRGQEARLRCSPMKGHSHVYWYRQLPEEGLKFMVYLQKENIIDESGMPKERFSAEFPKEGPSILRIQQVVRGDSAAYFCASSPPNRGAGELFFGEGSRLTVL.

The V gene is TRBV12-3 or TRBV12-4, the J gene TRBJ2-5; the D gene is possibly TRBD2 (6 bases). V was shortened by 9 bases and J by 9 bases, with 20 bases between the two germline ends. The CDR3 contains 13 residues. The chain's CDR3 is CASGGSGRRAQYF. DNA for the CDR3: TGTGCCAGTGGAGGCTCGGGTCGGAGGGCCCAGTACTTC.

This clone was counted only a few times. The chain has TRBV21-1 and TRBJ1-2. TRBV21-1 is flagged as a pseudogene. This CDR3 contains 17 residues. The CDR3 bases are TGTGCCAGCAGCAAAGACCACGGGATTTCCCAAAACTATGGCTACACCTTC. The encoded protein is CASSKDHGISQNYGYTF.